Sequencing of this TCR beta chain was carried out in a study of cytomegalovirus exposure and HLA in healthy donors. At the level of the study: Earlier, some 180 million T cells were analyzed, and fewer than 120 million unique TCR beta sequences were found among them.

The CDR3 consists of 15 residues. With 5 bases clipped from V and 4 bases from J, the junction kept 4 bases outside the gene matches. Germline CDR1 SGHAT, CDR2 FQNNGV. PCR primers comprised 60 Vbeta and 13 Jbeta primers. The repertoire was sequenced with immunoSEQ multiplex PCR; TCRdb's copy has only in-frame clones and lacks some. The sample's table shows about 140,000 clones. The V call is TRBV11-2, the J call TRBJ2-5; 13 bases map to TRBD2. The sample taken for sequencing was PBMCs. This TCR came from a woman younger than 30 in good health and CMV-seronegative. CDR3 DNA: TGTGCCAGCAGCATACTAGCGGGAGGGAGAGAGACCCAGTACTTC. It codes for CASSILAGGRETQYF. Supplemented by reference TRBV11-2 and TRBJ2-5, the full variable domain reads EAGVAQSPRYKIIEKRQSVAFWCNPISGHATLYWYQQILGQGPKLLIQFQNNGVVDDSQLPKDRFSAERLKGVDSTLKIQPAKLEDSAVYLCASSILAGGRETQYFGPGTRLLVL.